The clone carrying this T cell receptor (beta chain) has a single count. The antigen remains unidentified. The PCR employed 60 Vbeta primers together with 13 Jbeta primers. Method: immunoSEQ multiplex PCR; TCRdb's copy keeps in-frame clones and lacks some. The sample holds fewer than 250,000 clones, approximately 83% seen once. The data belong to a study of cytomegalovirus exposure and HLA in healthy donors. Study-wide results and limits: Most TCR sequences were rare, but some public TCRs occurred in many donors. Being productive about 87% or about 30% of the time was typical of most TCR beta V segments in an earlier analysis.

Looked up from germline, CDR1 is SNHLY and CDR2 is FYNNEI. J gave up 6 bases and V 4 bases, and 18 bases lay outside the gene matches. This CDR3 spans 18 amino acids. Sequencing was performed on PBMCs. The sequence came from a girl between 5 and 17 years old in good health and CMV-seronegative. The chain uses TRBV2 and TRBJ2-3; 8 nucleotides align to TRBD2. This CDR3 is CASSAGVPGRGARDTQYF. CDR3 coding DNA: TGTGCCAGCAGTGCAGGGGTCCCGGGGCGGGGGGCCCGGGATACGCAGTATTTT.